These 22 T cell receptor beta chains came from one sample sequenced in a study of T cells in Graves' hyperthyroidism and ophthalmopathy. Authors of the study amplified TCR beta CDR3 regions from RNA transcripts. During a first-round RT-PCR of the TCR CDR3, the HTBI primer set was used. Each CDR3 protein gets one entry after TCRdb re-called the multiplex PCR reads with MiXCR. This table has a few hundred thousand distinct CDR3 sequences, approximately 15% appearing once. Specimen: blood. These receptors were collected from a young woman with Graves' hyperthyroidism.

J is TRBJ2-7 and V is TRBV7-2; TRBD2 agrees at 8 bases. CDR3 size: 16 residues. Germline V gene sequence: CDR1 SGHTA, CDR2 FQGNSA. Trimming took 0 bases from V and 3 from J; bases not matched to a gene: 7. The CDR3 DNA follows: TGTGCCAGCAGCTTAGCTCCCACGGGGGGGGACTACGAGCAGTACTTC. Translating gives CASSLAPTGGDYEQYF.

The chain carries TRBV7-2 and TRBJ1-5; a possible D gene is TRBD1 (5 bases). The length of the CDR3 is 15 residues. Germline V gene sequence: CDR1 SGHTA, CDR2 FQGNSA. V lost 1 base, J lost 2 bases, and 9 bases lay in between. CDR3 in DNA: TGTGCCAGCAGCTTAGGTTGGGGGGGCAATCAGCCCCAGCATTTT. Protein: CASSLGWGGNQPQHF.

On this clonotype itself: Mismatch with germline at one junction end may stem from a read error. CDR3 amino acids: CASSTGVLNTVAFF. As DNA, the CDR3 is TGCGCCAGCAGCACAGGGGTGTTGAACACTGTAGCTTTCTTT. The chain links TRBV5-1 to TRBJ1-1; TRBD1 matches at 7 bases. CDR3 length equals 14 residues. Germline V gene data show CDR1 as SGHRS and CDR2 as YFSETQ.

At least ten counts were recorded for this clonotype. The junction shows a germline mismatch at one end, possibly a read error. The chain uses TRBV13 and TRBJ2-7; TRBD2 matches 7 bases. Per the germline V gene, CDR1 is PRHDT and CDR2 is FYEKMQ (reference sequence). The CDR3 sequence is 14 residues long. Here the CDR3 DNA reads TGTGCCAGTAGCTTAGCTAGCGGACTATACGAGCAGTACTTC. Its protein product is CASSLASGLYEQYF.

The chain joins TRBV25-1 to TRBJ1-5; 8 bases are shared with TRBD1. CDR1 is MGHDK, CDR2 SYGVNS, per germline. The CDR3 is 19 amino acids. Trimming at V came to 3 bases and at J to 2 bases, leaving 15 bases not matched to a gene. CDR3 DNA sequence: TGTGCCAGCAGTGAGCAGCCTCGGCAGGGGGCTATCGGCAATCAGCCCCAGCATTTT. Its protein is CASSEQPRQGAIGNQPQHF.

This clonotype has ten or more counts. The chain carries TRBV20-1 and TRBJ2-1; D gene uncertain. The CDR3 is made up of 16 amino acids. V dropped 0 bases and J dropped 1 base, with 13 bases sitting between them. The germline V gene encodes CDR1 DFQATT and CDR2 SNEGSKA (reference sequence). The chain's CDR3 is CSARDQESASYNEQFF. CDR3 nucleotide sequence: TGCAGTGCTAGAGATCAAGAGAGTGCTTCCTACAATGAGCAGTTCTTC.

The chain has TRBV9 and TRBJ2-2; 8 bases fit TRBD2. From germline, CDR1 is SGDLS and CDR2 YYNGEE. With 4 bases clipped from V and 1 base from J, the junction kept 9 bases outside the gene matches. The CDR3 contains 17 residues. CDR3: CASSPRAAGGNTGELFF. CDR3 bases: TGTGCCAGCAGCCCAAGGGCGGCGGGAGGGAACACCGGGGAGCTGTTTTTT.

This clonotype was counted at least ten times. The chain joins TRBV3-1 to TRBJ2-1; TRBD2 aligns across 7 bases. Germline CDR1 reads LGHDT; CDR2 reads YNNKEL (reference sequence). The CDR3 contains 15 residues. V lost 4 bases to trimming and J lost 2 bases; unmatched junction nucleotides: 5. As DNA, the CDR3 is TGTGCCAGCAGCCGAACTAGCGCAGCCTACAATGAGCAGTTCTTC. This translates into CASSRTSAAYNEQFF.

Note on this clonotype: It may be a read error: a sequence one base away is much more abundant. The chain combines TRBV19 with TRBJ2-1, with a possible D match to TRBD2 (6 bases). This CDR3 is built from 15 residues. Per germline, CDR1 LNHDA and CDR2 SQIVND (reference sequence). The CDR3 protein is CTSSRVGSSYNEQFF. CDR3 coding DNA: TGTACCAGTAGTAGGGTCGGGAGCTCCTACAATGAGCAGTTCTTC.

There are a few counts of this clonotype. This chain uses TRBV10-3 with TRBJ2-3; 11 positions agree with TRBD2. This CDR3 contains 15 residues. J lost 0 bases, V lost 6 bases, and 2 bases had no gene match. Germline assignment: CDR1 ENHRY and CDR2 SYGVKD. The CDR3 bases are TGTGCCATCAGCTTAGCGGGGGGGAGCACAGATACGCAGTATTTT. This gives the protein CAISLAGGSTDTQYF.

The J gene is TRBJ2-5, the V gene TRBV5-1; tentative D call: TRBD2 (7 bases). V dropped 4 bases and J dropped 5 bases, with 18 bases sitting between them. The CDR3 covers 15 residues. Per germline, CDR1 SGHRS and CDR2 YFSETQ. The DNA for the CDR3 is TGCGCCAGCAGCAACAGGGTAGGGAGGGAGGAGACCCAGTACTTC. This codes for CASSNRVGREETQYF.

The V gene is TRBV6-1, the J gene TRBJ2-3, with 12 bases matching TRBD2. Germline V gene lookup returns CDR1 MNHNS and CDR2 SASEGT. V lost 7 bases and J lost 5; bases outside the gene matches: 4. The CDR3 is made up of 14 amino acids. The CDR3 sequence: CASIAGLAGDTQYF. For the CDR3, the DNA is TGTGCCAGCATCGCGGGACTAGCGGGAGATACGCAGTATTTT.

At least ten counts were recorded for this clonotype. The CDR3 here is CASSLAFGRSNTEAFF. The CDR3 nucleotides are TGTGCCAGCAGCTTGGCGTTCGGGAGATCGAACACTGAAGCTTTCTTT. This chain links TRBV5-8 with TRBJ1-1; D remains ambiguous. The germline gives CDR1 SGHTS, CDR2 YDEGEE. V was pared by 0 bases and J by 1 base, with 13 bases between. The CDR3 loop spans 16 amino acids.

Comments on this clonotype: At one of its ends the junction is not consistent with the germline gene, which may arise from a read error. This chain links TRBV6-1 with TRBJ2-1; unclear D gene. The CDR3 has 14 amino acids. The germline V gene encodes CDR1 MNHNS and CDR2 SASEGT. In DNA form, the CDR3 reads TGTGCCAGCACCTCTTGGGGTTTCTACAATAAGCAGTTCTTC. Its translation: CASTSWGFYNKQFF.

This clonotype was seen ten or more times. The rearrangement links TRBV7-6 to TRBJ2-7; 8 nucleotides align to TRBD2. V lost 5 bases to trimming and J lost 2 bases; unmatched junction nucleotides: 5. Looked up from germline, CDR1 is SGHVS and CDR2 is FNYEAQ. The CDR3 is 14 amino acids. CDR3 amino acids: CASSPSGGPYEQYF. DNA for the CDR3: TGTGCCAGCAGCCCCTCGGGAGGGCCCTACGAGCAGTACTTC.

The table lists this clonotype with a few counts. The chain carries TRBV10-3 and TRBJ2-7; D call uncertain. Germline-derived CDR1 and CDR2 are ENHRY and SYGVKD. V dropped 2 bases and J dropped 7 bases, with 9 bases sitting between them. The CDR3 totals 12 residues. CDR3 amino acids: CAISEGPAEQYF. As DNA, the CDR3 is TGTGCCATCAGTGAGGGCCCGGCGGAGCAGTACTTC.

The table lists this clonotype with a count of one. The V gene is TRBV19, the J gene TRBJ2-1; D is possibly TRBD2 (5 bases). Germline values: CDR1 LNHDA, CDR2 SQIVND (reference sequence). The CDR3 extends over 13 amino acids. Deletions cut 1 base from V and 4 bases from J, with 5 bases between. The CDR3 coding sequence is TGTGCCAGTAGTATAGCGGGATACAATGAGCAGTTCTTC. Its translation: CASSIAGYNEQFF.

A few counts support this clonotype. The rearrangement uses TRBV27 and TRBJ1-2, with D uncertain. Trimming took 6 bases from V and 3 from J, leaving 17 bases between them. CDR1 MNHEY and CDR2 SMNVEV come from the germline V gene (reference sequence). This CDR3 contains 15 residues. Here the CDR3 reads CASSGGPTPYYGYTF. Written as DNA, the CDR3 is TGTGCCAGCAGCGGTGGACCGACCCCCTACTATGGCTACACCTTC.

Ten or more counts support this clonotype. The rearrangement links TRBV10-2 to TRBJ1-2, with TRBD1 matching 8 bases. The CDR3 runs to 16 residues. V was pared by 2 bases and J by 4 bases, with 9 bases of the junction left unmatched. The V gene's germline CDR1 is WSHSY and CDR2 SAAADI. CDR3 bases: TGCGCCAGCAGTGAGGGGCCAGGGGGCTGGGGCTATGGCTACACCTTC. Amino acid sequence: CASSEGPGGWGYGYTF.

The chain combines TRBV3-1 with TRBJ2-2; D is uncertain. Trimming took off 3 bases at V and 0 bases at J, with 5 bases between the two ends. The CDR3 is 14 residues long. Germline values: CDR1 LGHDT, CDR2 YNNKEL (reference sequence). CDR3 sequence (DNA): TGTGCCAGCAGCCATGACCCGAACACCGGGGAGCTGTTTTTT. It is translated as CASSHDPNTGELFF. The whole variable domain, remainder taken from reference TRBV3-1 and TRBJ2-2, is DTAVSQTPKYLVTQMGNDKSIKCEQNLGHDTMYWYKQDSKKFLKIMFSYNNKELIINETVPNRFSPKSPDKAHLNLHINSLELGDSAVYFCASSHDPNTGELFFGEGSRLTVL.

The chain employs TRBV6-1 and TRBJ2-3; 7 nucleotides line up with TRBD2. This CDR3 comprises 13 residues. V lost 6 bases, J lost 5 bases, and 5 bases stayed unmatched. Per germline, CDR1 MNHNS and CDR2 SASEGT. CDR3 sequence: CASRGRGKDTQYF. CDR3 DNA sequence: TGTGCCAGCAGAGGGAGGGGTAAAGATACGCAGTATTTT.

This clonotype was seen ten or more times. The V call is TRBV6-6, the J call TRBJ2-7; 7 bases fit TRBD1. The length of the CDR3 is 14 residues. V was clipped by 2 bases and J by 2 bases; unmatched bases: 3. Germline CDR1 is MNHNY and CDR2 is SVGAGI (reference sequence). CDR3 loop: CASSYQGGPYEQYF. For the CDR3, the DNA is TGTGCCAGCAGTTACCAAGGGGGCCCCTACGAGCAGTACTTC.